The sequence of this T cell receptor (beta chain) was determined in a study of CD8+ T cells in alopecia areata. Across the whole study: In an open-label trial, patients got 5 to 10 mg tofacitinib twice daily.

Note on this clone: Its specificity is not known.

Following RNA extraction, reverse transcription yielded cDNA that acted as the sequencing template. This table comes from immunoSEQ multiplex PCR, and its TCRdb copy is limited to in-frame clones, with some not included. The data show roughly 190,000 clones, around 60% seen once. Treatment indicated: oral pan-JAK inhibitor, 5-10 mg twice daily. Points from the study as a whole: Scalp and blood retained many expanded lesional clones during tofacitinib.

There are 15 residues in the CDR3. Per the germline V gene, CDR1 is GTSNPN and CDR2 is SVGIG (reference sequence). V gave up 0 bases and J gave up 10 bases, with 19 bases separating them. The rearrangement uses TRBV30 and TRBJ1-5; D unclear. The input for sequencing was CD4+ T cells sorted from blood, taken at week 4, from a patient treated with tofacitinib. This TCR derives from a human donor with alopecia areata. The CDR3 spells CAWSVGGDRGRPQHF. The CDR3 DNA reads TGTGCCTGGAGTGTGGGTGGAGACCGTGGACGACCCCAGCATTTT. Variable domain in full (rest from reference TRBV30 and TRBJ1-5): SQTIHQWPATLVQPVGSPLSLECTVEGTSNPNLYWYRQAAGRGLQLLFYSVGIGQISSEVPQNLSASRPQDRQFILSSKKLLLSDSGFYLCAWSVGGDRGRPQHFGDGTRLSIL.